The 13 T cell receptor beta chains presented below share a single source sample, sequenced in a study of control samples from healthy donors and cancer patients. Data came from immunoSEQ multiplex PCR; TCRdb stores just in-frame clones and leaves some out. The table shows approximately 130,000 clones, with roughly 90% occurring only once. Sequences were obtained from blood. The receptors shown here come from a man between 45 and 60 years old in good health.

The genes are TRBV6-2 or TRBV6-3 and TRBJ2-7; tentatively, D is TRBD2 (6 bases). Germline loops: CDR1 MNHEY, CDR2 SVGEGT. The V and J ends lost 6 bases and 2 bases respectively, with 17 bases between them. CDR3 length: 15 residues. CDR3 amino acids: CASSQGDGGAYEQYF. In DNA, the CDR3 is TGTGCCAGCAGCCAAGGGGACGGAGGGGCCTACGAGCAGTACTTC.

The gene calls are TRBV6-2 or TRBV6-3 and TRBJ2-5; D perhaps matches TRBD1 (6 bases). Germline-derived CDR1 and CDR2 are MNHEY and SVGEGT. Trimming removed 0 bases at V and 5 bases at J, with 16 bases between. CDR3 size: 16 residues. In DNA form, the CDR3 reads TGTGCCAGCAGTTACTCGAGGGGACAAGGTGACGAGACCCAGTACTTC. Translating gives CASSYSRGQGDETQYF.

The chain carries TRBV10-3 and TRBJ1-2, with 8 bases aligning to TRBD1. The CDR3 extends over 13 amino acids. The germline V gene encodes CDR1 ENHRY and CDR2 SYGVKD. J was trimmed by 9 bases and V by 10 bases; bases with no gene match: 13. The CDR3 DNA sequence: TGTGCCAGTTATCAGGGGGCAAGTGAGAGCTACACCTTC. It codes for CASYQGASESYTF.

CDR3 nucleotide sequence: TGTGCCACCAGTACCGCAGGGGGCTCCTACGAGCAGTACTTC. Its translation: CATSTAGGSYEQYF. This chain joins TRBV15 and TRBJ2-7; 7 bases agree with TRBD1. CDR3 length: 14 residues. With V trimmed by 6 bases and J by 0 bases, 5 bases remained unmatched. CDR1 is LNHNV, CDR2 YYDKDF, per germline (reference sequence). Based on the CDR3 plus reference TRBV15 and TRBJ2-7, the full variable domain is DAMVIQNPRYQVTQFGKPVTLSCSQTLNHNVMYWYQQKSSQAPKLLFHYYDKDFNNEADTPDNFQSRRPNTSFCFLDIRSPGLGDTAMYLCATSTAGGSYEQYFGPGTRLTVT.

The chain's CDR3 is CASSIEGSSYNSPLHF. For the CDR3, the DNA is TGTGCCAGCAGCATTGAAGGGAGCTCCTATAATTCACCCCTCCACTTT. The chain couples TRBV13 to TRBJ1-6; D is unresolved. Per the germline V gene, CDR1 is PRHDT and CDR2 is FYEKMQ (reference sequence). The CDR3 extends over 16 amino acids. V was cut by 5 bases and J by 0 bases, with 11 bases left in between.

The rearrangement uses TRBV2 and TRBJ1-5; D is perhaps TRBD1 (6 bases). The CDR3 covers 16 residues. In germline, CDR1 is SNHLY, CDR2 FYNNEI. V dropped 2 bases and J dropped 4 bases, with 15 bases sitting between them. The CDR3 DNA is TGTGCCAGCAGTGAAACCGACAGGTATCGGAATCAGCCCCAGCATTTT. Residues: CASSETDRYRNQPQHF.

This chain links TRBV7-2 with TRBJ1-1, with 7 bases that match TRBD1. CDR3 length: 15 residues. V shed 4 bases and J 1 base; nucleotides not matched to a gene: 6. Germline CDR1 reads SGHTA; CDR2 reads FQGNSA. CDR3 loop: CASSWAGTANTEAFF. DNA for the CDR3: TGTGCCAGCAGCTGGGCCGGGACAGCGAACACTGAAGCTTTCTTT.

V and J are TRBV27 and TRBJ2-2; 11 positions agree with TRBD1. Germline assignment: CDR1 MNHEY and CDR2 SMNVEV (reference sequence). The CDR3 loop spans 16 amino acids. With V trimmed by 7 bases and J by 6 bases, 10 bases remained unmatched. The CDR3 reads CASNIRTGGAPGELFF. The CDR3 bases are TGTGCCAGCAACATAAGGACAGGGGGCGCACCCGGGGAGCTGTTTTTT.

CDR3 in DNA: TGTGCTAGTGGTTTGGTGCCCCCGGGACAGGGGATCTACGAGCAGTACTTC. It encodes CASGLVPPGQGIYEQYF. The chain recombines TRBV12-5 with TRBJ2-7; 10 nucleotides line up with TRBD1. The V gene's germline CDR1 is LGHNT and CDR2 FRNRAP. V lost 0 bases, J lost 3 bases, and 8 bases stayed unmatched. CDR3 length: 17 residues.

J is TRBJ1-1 and V is TRBV9; perhaps TRBD1 as D (5 bases). V lost 3 bases, J lost 9 bases, and 12 bases lay in between. The CDR3 consists of 12 residues. From germline, CDR1 is SGDLS and CDR2 YYNGEE. The chain's CDR3 is CASSDRGQKAFF. The CDR3 DNA follows: TGTGCCAGCAGCGACCGGGGCCAGAAAGCTTTCTTT.

This clone was picked up one time. This rearrangement joins TRBV2 to TRBJ2-2, with D possibly TRBD2 on 6 matching bases. Germline CDR1 reads SNHLY; CDR2 reads FYNNEI. V lost 10 bases and J 3 bases, leaving 18 bases between the germline ends. This CDR3 spans 15 amino acids. CDR3 DNA: TGTGCCATCTCCCGTGGAGGGGACCACACCGGGGAGCTGTTTTTT. The encoded protein is CAISRGGDHTGELFF.

The rearrangement joins TRBV3-1 (or the pseudogene TRBV3-2) to TRBJ2-5, with 12 positions matching TRBD2. Looked up from germline, CDR1 is LGHDT and CDR2 is YNNKEL (reference sequence). The V segment lost 4 bases and the J segment 5 bases; nucleotides outside the gene matches: 5. The CDR3 extends over 15 amino acids. CDR3 nucleotides: TGTGCCAGCAGCCCTAGCGGGGGGGCCCGGGAGACCCAGTACTTC. Protein: CASSPSGGARETQYF.

V gene TRBV29-1 combines with J gene TRBJ2-2; TRBD1 matches at 8 bases. Germline-derived CDR1 and CDR2 are SQVTM and ANQGSEA. V gave up 4 bases and J gave up 4 bases; unmatched junction bases: 11. The length of the CDR3 is 16 residues. The CDR3 is CSVGFQQGAITGELFF. The CDR3 nucleotides read TGCAGCGTTGGATTCCAGCAGGGGGCTATCACCGGGGAGCTGTTTTTT.